The clone carrying this TCR beta chain was seen a handful of times. Its antigen is currently unknown. The data were obtained in a study of T-cell reconstitution after alpha-beta-depleted transplantation in children. Unique molecular identifiers tagged the TCRbeta library. TCRdb redid the calling of the PCR reads with MiXCR, one entry per CDR3 protein. The sample contains under 400,000 distinct CDR3 sequences, 23% of which appear only once. Regarding the study as a whole: Where some patients showed high TCRbeta diversity at day 60, it came from recipient T cells and thymic progenitors that had survived. T-cell counts and diversity at one year post-transplant came mainly from newly produced T cells.

This receptor was identified in a male patient aged 10-17 years who had a stem cell transplant for acute lymphoblastic leukemia, so the T cells may come from the graft donor. The specimen was PBMCs, mostly from graft donor cells, collected 180 days after TCRalphabeta/CD19-depleted stem cell transplant.

Written as DNA, the CDR3 is TGTGCCAGCAGCCTTGAGACAGGGGGCCCCTACGAGCAGTACTTC. It is translated as CASSLETGGPYEQYF. The J gene is TRBJ2-7, the V gene TRBV7-9; 10 nucleotides align to TRBD1. The J segment lost 2 bases and the V segment lost 5 bases, leaving 6 bases of the junction unmatched. The germline gives CDR1 SEHNR, CDR2 FQNEAQ (reference sequence). There are 15 residues in the CDR3.